A single sample gave rise to the 32 T cell receptor beta chains below, sequenced in a study of blood T cell repertoires in COVID-19. Here immunoSEQ multiplex PCR was the method, and the copy in TCRdb shows in-frame clones only, minus some. The data show about 180,000 clones, more than 75% seen once. Sequencing was carried out using PBMCs or T cells enriched from blood (not recorded which). The receptor source for this set is a human donor with acute COVID-19. The donor label of this sample is uncertain.

The V gene is TRBV3-1 (or the pseudogene TRBV3-2), the J gene TRBJ2-2; TRBD2 is a possible D gene (5 bases). CDR1 and CDR2 (germline): LGHDT, YNNKEL (reference sequence). The CDR3 is 15 amino acids. V lost 1 base to trimming and J lost 6 bases, with 12 bases between them. The CDR3 DNA sequence: TGTGCCAGCAGCCAAGGACGGAGGACGGCCGGGGAGCTGTTTTTT. Protein product: CASSQGRRTAGELFF.

The rearrangement links TRBV6-4 to TRBJ2-5, with 11 bases aligning to TRBD2. V was clipped by 3 bases and J by 2 bases; unmatched bases: 2. Germline assignment: CDR1 MRHNA and CDR2 SNTAGT. The CDR3 loop spans 15 amino acids. The CDR3 sequence is CASSEGTSGQETQYF. For the CDR3, the DNA is TGTGCCAGCAGTGAAGGGACTAGCGGTCAAGAGACCCAGTACTTC.

This rearrangement joins TRBV28 to TRBJ2-7; 8 positions match TRBD1. The CDR3 consists of 15 residues. V was pared by 4 bases and J by 2 bases, with 7 bases of the junction left unmatched. Looked up from germline, CDR1 is MDHEN and CDR2 is SYDVKM. The CDR3 DNA follows: TGTGCCAGCAGTTCCCCCGGACAGGGAACCTACGAGCAGTACTTC. Its protein product is CASSSPGQGTYEQYF.

This clone turned up a few times. This chain connects TRBV5-8 to TRBJ1-5; D is possibly TRBD1 (5 bases). The germline CDR1 and CDR2 sequences are SGHTS and YDEGEE. The CDR3 has 16 amino acids. The V end was cut by 3 bases, the J end by 2 bases, with 15 bases between. CDR3 loop: CASSSEAGVGNQPQHF. The CDR3 coding sequence is TGTGCCAGCAGCTCCGAAGCGGGGGTAGGCAATCAGCCCCAGCATTTT.

The CDR3 protein is CASSSLPVVQETQYF. In DNA, the CDR3 is TGTGCCAGTAGTAGCCTTCCAGTCGTCCAAGAGACCCAGTACTTC. The chain has TRBV19 and TRBJ2-5; D remains unclear. The V end was cut by 4 bases, the J end by 1 base, with 13 bases between. The CDR3 loop spans 15 amino acids. Germline V lookup: CDR1 LNHDA, CDR2 SQIVND (reference sequence).

This clone appeared a few times. The chain has TRBV27 and TRBJ1-6; weak D call: TRBD1 (5 bases). Germline CDR1 MNHEY, CDR2 SMNVEV (reference sequence). The CDR3 consists of 18 residues. Between the trimmed V and J ends, which lost 1 base and 0 bases, there was a span of 13 bases. The CDR3 DNA reads TGTGCCAGCAGTTTATACCCTCCGCAGGGCTCCTATAATTCACCCCTCCACTTT. Its protein is CASSLYPPQGSYNSPLHF.

The CDR3: CASSFQGTEQYF. In DNA, the CDR3 is TGTGCCAGCAGTTTCCAGGGTACCGAGCAGTACTTC. V usage is TRBV12-3 or TRBV12-4 and J usage is TRBJ2-7, with D maybe TRBD1 (5 bases). V gave up 3 bases and J gave up 6 bases, with 9 bases separating them. The CDR3 sequence is 12 residues long.

The rearrangement links TRBV12-5 to TRBJ1-5; possible D gene TRBD1, 5 bases. Germline CDR1 reads LGHNT; CDR2 reads FRNRAP. The CDR3 contains 16 residues. V lost 4 bases and J 6 bases, leaving 19 bases between the germline ends. CDR3 sequence (DNA): TGTGCTAGTGGTTCGAATTTTAGCAGGGTGGTTCAGCCCCAGCATTTT. This sequence encodes CASGSNFSRVVQPQHF.

This clone showed up just a few times. V usage is TRBV5-1 and J usage is TRBJ2-3; D call uncertain. Per germline, CDR1 SGHRS and CDR2 YFSETQ. CDR3 length equals 14 residues. Trimming left V 5 bases short and J 0 bases short, with 10 bases between. The CDR3 spells CASRSFSSTDTQYF. The CDR3 DNA follows: TGCGCCAGCAGGTCCTTTTCTAGCACAGATACGCAGTATTTT.

V usage is TRBV2 and J usage is TRBJ1-1; 7 bases line up with TRBD1. The CDR3 is made up of 14 amino acids. The germline V gene has CDR1 SNHLY and CDR2 FYNNEI. V dropped 7 bases and J dropped 6; count of bases not matched to a gene: 11. This chain's CDR3 is CASMELQGRPEAFF. Written as DNA, the CDR3 is TGTGCCAGCATGGAACTACAGGGGAGGCCTGAAGCTTTCTTT.

This clone appeared a single time. V usage is TRBV28 and J usage is TRBJ2-1, with 12 bases that match TRBD1. CDR1 is MDHEN, CDR2 SYDVKM, per germline. Trimming took 3 bases from V and 10 from J; bases not matched to a gene: 10. The CDR3 is made up of 16 amino acids. CDR3: CASSLVPGQGALEQFF. For the CDR3, the DNA is TGTGCCAGCAGTTTGGTACCGGGACAGGGGGCCCTCGAGCAGTTCTTC.

The gene calls are TRBV11-3 and TRBJ2-3, with TRBD2 matching 12 bases. V dropped 3 bases and J dropped 5; count of bases not matched to a gene: 3. Germline V gene lookup returns CDR1 SGHNT and CDR2 YENEEA. CDR3 size: 15 residues. CDR3 sequence: CASSLSSGGEDTQYF. DNA of the CDR3: TGTGCCAGCAGCTTGTCTAGCGGGGGGGAAGATACGCAGTATTTT.

The sample holds one count of this clone. The chain has TRBV3-1 (or the pseudogene TRBV3-2) and TRBJ2-7; D may be TRBD1 (6 bases). Trimming took off 0 bases at V and 3 bases at J, with 9 bases between the two ends. The length of the CDR3 is 14 residues. Germline assignment: CDR1 LGHDT and CDR2 YNNKEL (reference sequence). DNA of the CDR3: TGTGCCAGCAGCCAAGATAGCAGGGGCTACGAGCAGTACTTC. Encoded protein: CASSQDSRGYEQYF.

The rearrangement joins TRBV24-1 to TRBJ1-3; D call uncertain. V was clipped by 10 bases and J by 3 bases, with 9 bases between them. Looked up from germline, CDR1 is KGHDR and CDR2 is SFDVKD. The CDR3 runs to 12 residues. As DNA, the CDR3 is TGTGCCACTCCCACTTATGGAAACACCATATATTTT. This sequence encodes CATPTYGNTIYF.

The V and J genes are TRBV6-2 or TRBV6-3 and TRBJ2-3, with 8 bases that match TRBD2. CDR3 size: 14 residues. Looked up from germline, CDR1 is MNHEY and CDR2 is SVGEGT. J gave up 5 bases and V 4 bases, and 5 bases lay outside the gene matches. The CDR3 sequence is CASSWTSRVDTQYF. The DNA for the CDR3 is TGTGCCAGCAGTTGGACTAGCAGAGTAGATACGCAGTATTTT.

The DNA of the CDR3 is TGTGCCACCAGTGACCCCGGGTTAGTCGACGAGCAGTACTTC. The encoded protein is CATSDPGLVDEQYF. The rearrangement joins TRBV24-1 to TRBJ2-7; D not resolved. The length of the CDR3 is 14 residues. Germline assignment: CDR1 KGHDR and CDR2 SFDVKD. Trimming pared 4 bases from V and 5 bases from J, leaving 14 bases between.

The chain employs TRBV3-1 (or the pseudogene TRBV3-2) and TRBJ2-7; 8 nucleotides agree with TRBD2. The CDR3 has 16 residues. From germline, CDR1 is LGHDT and CDR2 YNNKEL (reference sequence). J was trimmed by 2 bases and V by 1 base; bases with no gene match: 7. The CDR3: CASSQGRSGGPYEQYF. The CDR3 nucleotides read TGTGCCAGCAGCCAAGGCCGGAGCGGGGGCCCCTACGAGCAGTACTTC.

The genes are TRBV2 and TRBJ1-6, with a weak D call TRBD1 (5 bases). The V and J ends lost 0 bases and 10 bases respectively, with 10 bases between them. The germline V gene encodes CDR1 SNHLY and CDR2 FYNNEI. This CDR3 region has 14 residues. The CDR3 here is CASSEAAGRSPLHF. CDR3 coding DNA: TGTGCCAGCAGTGAAGCGGCAGGGAGGTCACCCCTCCACTTT.

This chain connects TRBV7-2 to TRBJ2-7; the match to TRBD2 covers 10 bases. The germline gives CDR1 SGHTA, CDR2 FQGNSA. With 5 bases clipped from V and 6 bases from J, the junction kept 10 bases outside the gene matches. There are 15 residues in the CDR3. CDR3 amino acids: CASSLLAGELFEQYF. The CDR3, as DNA: TGTGCCAGCAGCCTTCTAGCGGGGGAGTTATTCGAGCAGTACTTC.

The genes are TRBV6-5 and TRBJ1-6; D ambiguous. The germline CDR1 and CDR2 sequences are MNHEY and SVGAGI. Trimming removed 2 bases at V and 7 bases at J, with 9 bases between. The CDR3 spans 14 residues. CDR3 protein: CASSYGGSNSPLHF. CDR3 DNA: TGTGCCAGCAGTTACGGAGGGAGCAATTCACCCCTCCACTTT.

The chain carries TRBV5-1 and TRBJ1-1; TRBD1 matches 7 bases. The CDR3 totals 15 residues. Trimming at V came to 3 bases and at J to 1 base, leaving 6 bases not matched to a gene. Germline V lookup: CDR1 SGHRS, CDR2 YFSETQ. The CDR3 here is CASSWGDRENTEAFF. Written as DNA, the CDR3 is TGCGCCAGCAGCTGGGGAGACAGGGAGAACACTGAAGCTTTCTTT. The whole variable domain, remainder taken from reference TRBV5-1 and TRBJ1-1, is KAGVTQTPRYLIKTRGQQVTLSCSPISGHRSVSWYQQTPGQGLQFLFEYFSETQRNKGNFPGRFSGRQFSNSRSEMNVSTLELGDSALYLCASSWGDRENTEAFFGQGTRLTVV.

V is TRBV24-1 and J is TRBJ2-3; 8 bases fit TRBD1. J was trimmed by 4 bases and V by 4 bases; bases with no gene match: 3. Germline CDR1 is KGHDR and CDR2 is SFDVKD. This CDR3 has 14 amino acids. This CDR3 reads CATSEDRVADTQYF. Written as DNA, the CDR3 is TGTGCCACCAGTGAGGACAGGGTCGCAGATACGCAGTATTTT.

The chain uses TRBV6-5 and TRBJ1-4; unclear D gene. V lost 6 bases and J 0 bases, leaving 8 bases between the germline ends. The CDR3 loop spans 14 amino acids. Germline lookup yields CDR1 MNHEY and CDR2 SVGAGI. The CDR3 sequence is CASSPGPTNEKLFF. The CDR3 bases are TGTGCCAGCAGCCCAGGCCCAACTAATGAAAAACTGTTTTTT.

The V gene is TRBV4-3, the J gene TRBJ1-2, with D perhaps matching TRBD1 (5 bases). V was trimmed by 6 bases and J by 6 bases, leaving 17 bases between them. The CDR3 covers 14 residues. Looked up from germline, CDR1 is LGHNA and CDR2 is YSLEER. The CDR3 loop is CASSYSRESNGYTF. DNA for the CDR3: TGCGCCAGCAGTTACAGCAGGGAATCGAATGGCTACACCTTC.

This clone has only one observation. This chain joins TRBV30 and TRBJ2-7; D possibly corresponds to TRBD1 (5 bases). V was clipped by 4 bases and J by 2 bases, with 12 bases between them. Germline loops: CDR1 GTSNPN, CDR2 SVGIG (reference sequence). The CDR3 runs 13 residues. The CDR3: CAWTAQGPYEQYF. As DNA, the CDR3 is TGTGCCTGGACGGCCCAGGGTCCCTACGAGCAGTACTTC. The complete variable domain, with remaining parts taken from reference TRBV30 and TRBJ2-7, reads SQTIHQWPATLVQPVGSPLSLECTVEGTSNPNLYWYRQAAGRGLQLLFYSVGIGQISSEVPQNLSASRPQDRQFILSSKKLLLSDSGFYLCAWTAQGPYEQYFGPGTRLTVT.

The V and J genes are TRBV6-1 and TRBJ1-2; tentatively, D is TRBD1 (6 bases). The germline gives CDR1 MNHNS, CDR2 SASEGT. Trimming took 3 bases from V and 3 from J, leaving 8 bases between them. The CDR3 has 13 residues. The CDR3 DNA is TGTGCCAGCAGTGACACAGGGTACTATGGCTACACCTTC. It translates to CASSDTGYYGYTF.

This clone was counted only a few times. The chain employs TRBV24-1 and TRBJ1-1; no firm D call. Germline loops: CDR1 KGHDR, CDR2 SFDVKD. The CDR3 loop spans 13 amino acids. Trimming pared 4 bases from V and 7 bases from J, leaving 12 bases between. CDR3 loop: CATSEVGEGEAFF. The CDR3, as DNA: TGTGCCACCAGTGAAGTCGGGGAGGGTGAAGCTTTCTTT.

The genes are TRBV4-1 and TRBJ2-1, with 9 positions matching TRBD2. V shed 3 bases and J 8 bases; nucleotides not matched to a gene: 14. This CDR3 region has 17 residues. CDR1 and CDR2 from the germline V gene are MGHRA and YSYEKL. This chain's CDR3 is CASSHPKPSGVGHEQFF. CDR3 DNA: TGCGCCAGCAGCCACCCTAAACCTAGCGGGGTCGGGCATGAGCAGTTCTTC.

The chain is built from TRBV7-8 and TRBJ1-2, with D unresolved. The V end was cut by 0 bases, the J end by 5 bases, with 10 bases between. This CDR3 spans 14 amino acids. CDR1 and CDR2 from the germline V gene are SGHVS and FQNEAQ. CDR3 region: CASSLAHRGYGYTF. The CDR3 DNA is TGTGCCAGCAGCTTAGCGCATCGGGGTTATGGCTACACCTTC. The full variable domain, in which reference TRBV7-8 and TRBJ1-2 provide the parts outside the CDR3, is GAGVSQSPRYKVAKRGQDVALRCDPISGHVSLFWYQQALGQGPEFLTYFQNEAQLDKSGLPSDRFFAERPEGSVSTLKIQRTQQEDSAVYLCASSLAHRGYGYTFGSGTRLTVV.

The chain has TRBV7-2 and TRBJ1-4; TRBD1 matches at 9 bases. Trimming removed 5 bases from V and 0 bases from J; junction bases left unmatched: 13. The CDR3 contains 19 residues. CDR1 and CDR2 from the germline V gene are SGHTA and FQGNSA. CDR3 sequence: CASSRRTGDFSATNEKLFF. The CDR3 nucleotides are TGTGCCAGCAGCCGCCGGACAGGGGACTTTTCCGCAACTAATGAAAAACTGTTTTTT.

The J gene is TRBJ2-1, the V gene TRBV3-1 (or the pseudogene TRBV3-2); no reliable D call. CDR1 and CDR2 from the germline V gene are LGHDT and YNNKEL (reference sequence). The CDR3 totals 15 residues. Between the trimmed V and J ends, which lost 5 bases and 0 bases, there was a span of 11 bases. CDR3 nucleotide sequence: TGTGCCAGCAGCATCGCTCCGAGCTCCTACAATGAGCAGTTCTTC. As protein: CASSIAPSSYNEQFF.

The chain links TRBV5-4 to TRBJ1-4; 7 nucleotides align to TRBD1. Trimming cost V 4 bases and J 7 bases; bases outside gene matches: 4. Germline V gene data show CDR1 as SGHNT and CDR2 as YYREEE (reference sequence). The CDR3 is made up of 13 amino acids. CDR3 region: CASSAQGTEKLFF. The CDR3 DNA follows: TGTGCCAGCAGCGCACAGGGGACTGAAAAACTGTTTTTT. The full variable domain, with the rest looked up from reference TRBV5-4 and TRBJ1-4, is ETGVTQSPTHLIKTRGQQVTLRCSSQSGHNTVSWYQQALGQGPQFIFQYYREEENGRGNFPPRFSGLQFPNYSSELNVNALELDDSALYLCASSAQGTEKLFFGSGTQLSVL.